This T cell receptor beta chain was profiled in a study of blood T cell repertoires in COVID-19. Original data processing: Reference gene primer amplification gave nucleated cell count estimates. The data were produced by immunoSEQ multiplex PCR, yet TCRdb's version contains in-frame clones alone and is incomplete. V, J and clone size reflect that table, while D and trimming were determined from the DNA. The sample lists 310,000 or so clones; 90% were seen once. V was shortened by 5 bases and J by 2 bases, with 20 bases between the two germline ends. The CDR3 is 17 residues long. Germline V gene data show CDR1 as SGHVS and CDR2 as FNYEAQ. Each participant's cohort was designated according to participant-reported clinical history.

The sequenced sample was PBMCs or T cells enriched from blood (not recorded which). The receptor was derived from a woman aged 18-30 years with acute COVID-19. The rearrangement links TRBV7-6 to TRBJ2-3; perhaps TRBD2 as D (6 bases). The CDR3 spells CASSPARGREITDTQYF. DNA of the CDR3: TGTGCCAGCAGCCCGGCTAGAGGTCGGGAGATCACAGATACGCAGTATTTT.